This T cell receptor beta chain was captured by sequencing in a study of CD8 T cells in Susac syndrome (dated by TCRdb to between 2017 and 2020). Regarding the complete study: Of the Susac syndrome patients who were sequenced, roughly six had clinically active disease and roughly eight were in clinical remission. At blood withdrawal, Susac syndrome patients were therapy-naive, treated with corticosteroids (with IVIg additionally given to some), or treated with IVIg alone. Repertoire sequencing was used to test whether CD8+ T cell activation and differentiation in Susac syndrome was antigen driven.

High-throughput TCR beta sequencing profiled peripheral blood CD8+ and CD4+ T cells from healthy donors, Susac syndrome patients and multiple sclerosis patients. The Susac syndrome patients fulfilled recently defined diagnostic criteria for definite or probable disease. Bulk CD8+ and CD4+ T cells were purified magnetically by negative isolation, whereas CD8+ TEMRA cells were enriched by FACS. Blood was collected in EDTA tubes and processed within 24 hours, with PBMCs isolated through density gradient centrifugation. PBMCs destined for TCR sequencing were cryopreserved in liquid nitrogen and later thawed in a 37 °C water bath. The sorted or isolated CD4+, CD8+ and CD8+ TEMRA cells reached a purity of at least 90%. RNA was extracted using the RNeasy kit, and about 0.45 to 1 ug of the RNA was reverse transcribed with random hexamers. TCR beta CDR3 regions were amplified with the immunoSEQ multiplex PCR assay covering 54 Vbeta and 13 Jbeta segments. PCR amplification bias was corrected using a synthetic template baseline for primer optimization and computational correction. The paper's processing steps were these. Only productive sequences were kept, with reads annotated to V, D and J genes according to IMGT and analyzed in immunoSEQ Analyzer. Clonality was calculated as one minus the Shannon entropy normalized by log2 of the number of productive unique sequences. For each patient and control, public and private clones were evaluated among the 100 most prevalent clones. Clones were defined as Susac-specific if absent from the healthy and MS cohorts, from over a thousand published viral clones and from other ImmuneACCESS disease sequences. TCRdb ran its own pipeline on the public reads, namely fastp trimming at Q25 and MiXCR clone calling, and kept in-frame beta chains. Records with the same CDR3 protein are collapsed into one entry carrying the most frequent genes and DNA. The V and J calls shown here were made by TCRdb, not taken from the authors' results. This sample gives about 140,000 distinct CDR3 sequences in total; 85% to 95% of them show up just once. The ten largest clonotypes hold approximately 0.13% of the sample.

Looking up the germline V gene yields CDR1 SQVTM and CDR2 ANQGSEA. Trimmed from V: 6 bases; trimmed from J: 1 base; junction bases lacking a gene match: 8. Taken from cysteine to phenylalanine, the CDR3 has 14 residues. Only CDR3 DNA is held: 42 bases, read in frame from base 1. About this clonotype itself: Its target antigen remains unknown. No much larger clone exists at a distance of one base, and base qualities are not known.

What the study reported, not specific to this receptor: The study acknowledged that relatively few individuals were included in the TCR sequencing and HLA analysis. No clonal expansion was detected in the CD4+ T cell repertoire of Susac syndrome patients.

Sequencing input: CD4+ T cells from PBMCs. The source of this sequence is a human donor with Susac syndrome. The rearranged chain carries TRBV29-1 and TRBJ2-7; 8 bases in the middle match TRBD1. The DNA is TGCAGCGTGTTAAAGGGACAGGTTTCCTACGAGCAGTACTTC. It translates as CSVLKGQVSYEQYF.